The entry below gives a single TCR beta chain sequence along with its context. What this receptor recognizes is not known. Qualities for individual bases were not recorded, and no much larger clone is one base off. The V end loses 4 bases and the J end loses 0 bases, and a stretch of 13 bases separates them. Via the germline V gene, CDR1 is SGDLS and CDR2 YYNGEE. There are 15 amino acids in the CDR3, from cysteine to phenylalanine inclusive. Only the CDR3 DNA is retained, 45 bases long and in frame from the first base. The sample is drawn from a study of shared clonotypes between healthy human individuals (dated by TCRdb to 2018 to 2020). About the investigation overall: Three men and two women, aged 18 to 49 years, made up the cohort. For each donor, three plates each were used for CD4 naive and CD4 memory, two plates were used for CD8 naive, and one plate was used for CD8 memory. To estimate repertoire size and how much clonotypes are shared between individuals, the study performed deep sequencing of blood TCR repertoires from a few healthy adults. To increase sequencing depth and limit assay-specific biases, different laboratories used diverse techniques to prepare libraries and sequence TCR repertoires. Per donor, leukapheresis produced somewhere between about 0.94 and 9 billion PBMCs. What the research found in general, with its limitations: Sampling was restricted to blood, and TCR repertoires in tissues likely differ from the TCR repertoires found in blood. Incomplete sequencing was indicated by rarefaction of sorted-subset datasets, despite the large sequencing depth. Compared with non-shared clonotypes, the clonotypes found in all four sorted-subset donors had higher generation probabilities. Naive subsets generally had larger estimated clonotype richness than memory subsets. Pairwise subsampling indicated that sequencing depth was expected to affect the degree of clonotype sharing among donors. When several donors were compared, the shared fraction of clonotypes was around 5.1% for naive CD4, about 4% for naive CD8, 2.3% for memory CD4, and about 0.36% for memory CD8. Because the study included only a small number of donors, the genetic and exposure-history diversity represented was limited.

Using the deep immunoSEQ assay, TCR CDR3 regions were amplified from genomic DNA by multiplex PCR. Extracted genomic DNA from each cell subset was spread evenly across all wells of several immunoSEQ 96-well plates, with each plate serving as a replicate. For sorted subsets, each replicate PCR was loaded with 200 ng genomic DNA, equivalent to 32,000 or so T cell genomes. Purified libraries were quantified with a Qubit 3.0 fluorometer, sized on a Bioanalyzer 2100, and re-quantified with the KAPA Library Quantification kit. Every immunoSEQ 96-well plate was sequenced on a dedicated single-read 150-cycle Illumina NextSeq 550 flow cell. Concerning the study's data processing: Because the immunoSEQ output held only junctional sequences and lacked quality scores, the filtering could not match the filtering applied to full-length reads. Sequences were annotated with PyIR, a Python wrapper for IgBLAST v1.9, using IMGT germline references to assign V/J genes and CDR3. Reads were filtered out if the reads had weak V/J assignments (E-value above 1e-6), no CDR3, stop codons, out-of-frame junctions, or ambiguous translated residues. A V3J clonotype was defined by an identical inferred V gene, J gene, and CDR3 amino acid sequence. Percentage overlap between repertoires was calculated by dividing the number of shared unique clonotypes by the size of the smaller repertoire. Richness of each repertoire was evaluated using RTK rarefaction, the Chao1 estimator, and Recon v2.1 estimates of unobserved clonotypes. For all TCRbeta clonotypes obtained by the gDNA method from a handful of donors, generation probabilities were computed with OLGA. Entries here come from immuneACCESS through TCRdb and include only in-frame sequences with V and J called. Some clones fail to appear in such tables; in the studies checked, an unresolved V gene covers under half of the shortfall, and the cause of the remainder is unknown. Clonal size and the V and J genes are those of that table, whereas D and trimming came from the DNA. This sample comprises approximately 2,000,000 clones, around 93% of them detected only once. Approximately 0.39% of the sample comes from the top ten.

Donors were healthy HIV-negative adults with no recently reported acute infections or vaccinations. Only Caucasian adults living in Nashville, Tennessee, USA were represented among the donors. Magnetic negative selection was used to enrich CD4+ T cells, after which naive cells were positively selected on CD45RA and the negative fraction became the memory subset. Blood was obtained by leukapheresis, after which PBMCs were separated by Ficoll-Histopaque density gradient centrifugation and cryopreserved in liquid nitrogen vapor phase. Analytical flow cytometry was used to check the purity and quantity of every magnetically sorted T cell population. Each sorted fraction had its genomic DNA isolated and then quantified by UV absorbance on a Nanodrop 2000c.

Recombination connected TRBV9 to TRBJ1-1, with TRBD1 tentatively as D gene (5 bases match). This receptor was identified in a man between 18 and 35 years old in good health. Some clones in this sample may be carry-over from other donors' samples. The specimen was naive CD4+ T cells from PBMCs. The sample's cell subset or site label, decoded: CD45RA+ positively selected. DNA sequence: TGTGCCAGCAGCAAAACCGGGACGGTGAACACTGAAGCTTTCTTT. The encoded protein is CASSKTGTVNTEAFF.